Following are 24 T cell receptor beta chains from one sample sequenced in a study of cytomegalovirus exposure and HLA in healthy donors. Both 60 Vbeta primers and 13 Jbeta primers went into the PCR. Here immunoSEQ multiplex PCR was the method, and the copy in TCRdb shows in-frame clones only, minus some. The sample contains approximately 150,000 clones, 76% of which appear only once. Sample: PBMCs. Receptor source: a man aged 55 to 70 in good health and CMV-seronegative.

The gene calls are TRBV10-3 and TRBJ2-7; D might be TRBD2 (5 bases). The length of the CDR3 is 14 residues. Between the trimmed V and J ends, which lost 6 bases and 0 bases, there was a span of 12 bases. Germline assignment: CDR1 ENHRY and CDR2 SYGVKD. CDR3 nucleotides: TGTGCCATCAGGACGGACTTTAGCTCCTACGAGCAGTACTTC. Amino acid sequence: CAIRTDFSSYEQYF.

In nucleotides, the CDR3 is TGTGCCAGCTTTGAGGTAAACCTATACAATGAGCAGTTCTTC. This encodes CASFEVNLYNEQFF. The chain employs TRBV6-1 and TRBJ2-1; D gene ambiguous. The CDR3 covers 14 residues. The V and J ends lost 8 bases and 4 bases respectively, with 15 bases between them. CDR1 is MNHNS and CDR2 is SASEGT in the germline V gene.

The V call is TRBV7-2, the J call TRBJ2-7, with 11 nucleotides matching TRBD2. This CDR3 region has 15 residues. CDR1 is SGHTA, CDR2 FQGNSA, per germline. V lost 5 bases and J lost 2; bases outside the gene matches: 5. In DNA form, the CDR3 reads TGTGCCAGCAGCCCCTGGACTAGCGGGCCCTACGAGCAGTACTTC. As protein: CASSPWTSGPYEQYF. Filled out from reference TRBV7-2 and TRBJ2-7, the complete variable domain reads GAGVSQSPSNKVTEKGKDVELRCDPISGHTALYWYRQSLGQGLEFLIYFQGNSAPDKSGLPSDRFSAERTGGSVSTLTIQRTQQEDSAVYLCASSPWTSGPYEQYFGPGTRLTVT.

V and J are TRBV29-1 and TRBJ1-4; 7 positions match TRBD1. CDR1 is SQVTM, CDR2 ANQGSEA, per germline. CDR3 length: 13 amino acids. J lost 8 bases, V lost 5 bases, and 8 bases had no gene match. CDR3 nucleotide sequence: TGCAGCGTTTCTTCACAGGGGTACGAAAAACTGTTTTTT. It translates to CSVSSQGYEKLFF.

CDR3: CASSLGVSGSTDTQYF. In DNA, the CDR3 is TGTGCCAGCAGCTTAGGGGTTAGCGGGAGCACAGATACGCAGTATTTT. The rearrangement links TRBV11-2 to TRBJ2-3, with 7 bases that match TRBD2. The CDR3 runs to 16 residues. Germline CDR1 and CDR2: SGHAT and FQNNGV. The junction had 4 bases not matched to a gene; V was cut back by 1 base and J by 0 bases. Full variable domain (rest looked up from reference TRBV11-2 and TRBJ2-3): EAGVAQSPRYKIIEKRQSVAFWCNPISGHATLYWYQQILGQGPKLLIQFQNNGVVDDSQLPKDRFSAERLKGVDSTLKIQPAKLEDSAVYLCASSLGVSGSTDTQYFGPGTRLTVL.

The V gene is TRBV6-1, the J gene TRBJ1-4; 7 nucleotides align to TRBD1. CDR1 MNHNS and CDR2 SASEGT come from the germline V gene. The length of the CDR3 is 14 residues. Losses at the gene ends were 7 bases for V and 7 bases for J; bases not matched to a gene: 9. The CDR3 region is CASTPPGGTEKLFF. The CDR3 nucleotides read TGTGCCAGCACCCCCCCAGGGGGTACTGAAAAACTGTTTTTT.

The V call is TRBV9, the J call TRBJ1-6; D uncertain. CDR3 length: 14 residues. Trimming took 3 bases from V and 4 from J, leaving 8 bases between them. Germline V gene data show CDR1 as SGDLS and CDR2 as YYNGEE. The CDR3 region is CASSGQVYNSPLHF. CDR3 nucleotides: TGTGCCAGCAGCGGCCAGGTTTATAATTCACCCCTCCACTTT.

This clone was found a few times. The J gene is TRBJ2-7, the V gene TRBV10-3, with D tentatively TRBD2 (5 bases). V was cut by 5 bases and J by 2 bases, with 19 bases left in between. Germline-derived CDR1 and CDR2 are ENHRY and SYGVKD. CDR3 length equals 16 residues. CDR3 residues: CAISHNPPADPYEQYF. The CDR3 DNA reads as TGTGCCATCAGTCATAACCCCCCAGCGGACCCCTACGAGCAGTACTTC.

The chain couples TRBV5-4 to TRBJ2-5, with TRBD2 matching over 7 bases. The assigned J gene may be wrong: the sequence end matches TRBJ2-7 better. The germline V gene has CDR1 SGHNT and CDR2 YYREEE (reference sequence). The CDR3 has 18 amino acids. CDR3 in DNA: TGTGCCAGCAGCTTGGATCGCGGCGGGAGAATTACCCCCTACGAGCAGTACTTC. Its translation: CASSLDRGGRITPYEQYF.

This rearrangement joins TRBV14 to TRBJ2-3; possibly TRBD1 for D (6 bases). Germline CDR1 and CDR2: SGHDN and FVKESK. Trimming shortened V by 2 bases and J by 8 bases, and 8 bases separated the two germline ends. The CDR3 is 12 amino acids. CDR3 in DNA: TGTGCCAGCAGCCAATTACAGGGTACGCAGTATTTT. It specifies CASSQLQGTQYF.

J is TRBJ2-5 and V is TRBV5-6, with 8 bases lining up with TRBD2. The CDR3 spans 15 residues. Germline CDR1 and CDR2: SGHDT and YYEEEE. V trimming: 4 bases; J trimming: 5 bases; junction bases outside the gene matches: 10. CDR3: CASSGRGGRRETQYF. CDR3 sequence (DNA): TGTGCCAGCAGCGGACGCGGGGGGAGGAGGGAGACCCAGTACTTC.

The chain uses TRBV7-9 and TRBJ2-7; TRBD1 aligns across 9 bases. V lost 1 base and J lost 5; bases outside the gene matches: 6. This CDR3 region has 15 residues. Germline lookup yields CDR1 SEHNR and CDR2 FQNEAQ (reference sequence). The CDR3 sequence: CASSLVAGTGHEQYF. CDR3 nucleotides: TGTGCCAGCAGCTTAGTTGCCGGGACAGGGCACGAGCAGTACTTC. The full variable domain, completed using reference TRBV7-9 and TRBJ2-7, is DTGVSQNPRHKITKRGQNVTFRCDPISEHNRLYWYRQTLGQGPEFLTYFQNEAQLEKSRLLSDRFSAERPKGSFSTLEIQRTEQGDSAMYLCASSLVAGTGHEQYFGPGTRLTVT.

The CDR3, as DNA: TGCGCCAGCAGCCAGGCCGGGACTAGCGGGAGTATAGCGCAGTTCTTC. Residues: CASSQAGTSGSIAQFF. This chain uses TRBV4-3 with TRBJ2-1, with TRBD2 matching over 14 bases. Per germline, CDR1 LGHNA and CDR2 YSLEER. The V gene end was trimmed by 3 bases and the J gene end by 12 bases; junction bases not matched to a gene: 10. The CDR3 sequence is 16 residues long.

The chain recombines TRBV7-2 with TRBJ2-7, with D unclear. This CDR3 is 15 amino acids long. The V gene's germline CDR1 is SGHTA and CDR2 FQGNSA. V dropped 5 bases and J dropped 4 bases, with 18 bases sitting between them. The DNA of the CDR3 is TGTGCCAGCAGCCTGGGTGGGCCATTACTGTACGAGCAGTACTTC. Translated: CASSLGGPLLYEQYF.

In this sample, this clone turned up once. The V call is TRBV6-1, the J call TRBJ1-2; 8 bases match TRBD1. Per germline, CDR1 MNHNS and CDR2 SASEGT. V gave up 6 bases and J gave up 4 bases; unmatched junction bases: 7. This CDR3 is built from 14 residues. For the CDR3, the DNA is TGTGCCAGCAGAGACTCACAGGGGGTCTATGGCTACACCTTC. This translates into CASRDSQGVYGYTF.

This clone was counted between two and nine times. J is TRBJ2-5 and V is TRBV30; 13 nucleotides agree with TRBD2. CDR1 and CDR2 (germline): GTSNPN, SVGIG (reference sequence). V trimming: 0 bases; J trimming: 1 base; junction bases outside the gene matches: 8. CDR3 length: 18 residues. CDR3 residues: CAWSVTETSGRIQETQYF. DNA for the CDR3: TGTGCCTGGAGTGTTACCGAGACTAGCGGGAGGATCCAAGAGACCCAGTACTTC.

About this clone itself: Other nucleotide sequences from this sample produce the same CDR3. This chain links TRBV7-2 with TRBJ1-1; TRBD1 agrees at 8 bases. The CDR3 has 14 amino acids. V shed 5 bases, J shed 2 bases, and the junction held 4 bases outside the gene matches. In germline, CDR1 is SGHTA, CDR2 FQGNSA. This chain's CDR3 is CASSLDRVNTEAFF. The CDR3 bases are TGTGCCAGCAGCCTGGACAGGGTAAACACTGAAGCTTTCTTT.

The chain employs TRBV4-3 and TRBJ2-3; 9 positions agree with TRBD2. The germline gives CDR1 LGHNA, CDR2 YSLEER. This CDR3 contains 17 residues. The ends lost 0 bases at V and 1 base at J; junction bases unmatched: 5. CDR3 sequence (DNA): TGCGCCAGCAGCCAAGAGATAGCTAGCGGGGGCACAGATACGCAGTATTTT. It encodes CASSQEIASGGTDTQYF.

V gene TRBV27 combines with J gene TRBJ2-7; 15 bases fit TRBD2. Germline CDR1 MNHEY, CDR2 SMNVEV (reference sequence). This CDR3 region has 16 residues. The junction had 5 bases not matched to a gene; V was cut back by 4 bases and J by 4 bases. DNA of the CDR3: TGTGCCAGCAGTTCCCCAGGACTAGCGGGAGGGTACGAGCAGTACTTC. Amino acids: CASSSPGLAGGYEQYF.

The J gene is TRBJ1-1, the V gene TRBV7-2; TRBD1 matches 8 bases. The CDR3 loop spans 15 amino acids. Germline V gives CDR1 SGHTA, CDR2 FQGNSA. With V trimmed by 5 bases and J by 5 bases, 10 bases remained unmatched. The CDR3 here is CASSPHQGARTEAFF. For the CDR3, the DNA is TGTGCCAGCAGCCCACATCAGGGGGCGAGGACTGAAGCTTTCTTT.

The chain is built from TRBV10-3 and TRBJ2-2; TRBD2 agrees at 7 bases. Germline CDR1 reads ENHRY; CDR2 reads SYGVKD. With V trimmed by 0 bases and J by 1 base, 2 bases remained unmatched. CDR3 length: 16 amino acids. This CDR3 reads CAISESGGGNTGELFF. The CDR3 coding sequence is TGTGCCATCAGTGAGTCGGGCGGGGGGAACACCGGGGAGCTGTTTTTT.

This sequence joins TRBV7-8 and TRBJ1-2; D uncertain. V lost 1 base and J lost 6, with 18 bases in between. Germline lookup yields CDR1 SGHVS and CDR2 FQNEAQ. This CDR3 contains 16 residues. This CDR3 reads CASSLDVLGRSHGYTF. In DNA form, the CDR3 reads TGTGCCAGCAGCTTAGACGTTTTGGGGAGATCGCATGGCTACACCTTC.

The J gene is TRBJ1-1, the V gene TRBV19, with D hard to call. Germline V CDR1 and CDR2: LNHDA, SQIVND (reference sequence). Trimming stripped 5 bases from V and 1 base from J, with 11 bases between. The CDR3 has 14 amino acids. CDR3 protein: CASSLGSSNTEAFF. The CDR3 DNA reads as TGTGCCAGTAGTTTGGGGAGTTCGAACACTGAAGCTTTCTTT.

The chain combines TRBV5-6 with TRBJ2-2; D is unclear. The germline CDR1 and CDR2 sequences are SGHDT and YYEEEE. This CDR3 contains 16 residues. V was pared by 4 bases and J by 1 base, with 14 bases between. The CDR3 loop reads CASSPHTNLNTGELFF. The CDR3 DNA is TGTGCCAGCAGCCCTCACACGAATTTGAACACCGGGGAGCTGTTTTTT.